This T cell receptor (beta chain) originates from a study of OX40 agonist ivuxolimab in advanced cancers. Study-level results: Averaging showed that CD8+ T cells had more expanded clones than CD4+ did.

Details on this clone: Its antigen remains unidentified.

Assay: immunoSEQ multiplex PCR; the TCRdb copy retains only in-frame clones and omits some. The sample carries tens of thousands of clones, around 84% recorded once. The sample was CD4+ or CD8+ T cells sorted from blood, taken in a trial of the OX40 agonist ivuxolimab. The receptor comes from an adult with an advanced solid tumor such as melanoma, head and neck, liver or kidney cancer.

DNA for the CDR3: TGTGCCAGCAGCTCCCATGGCTTTCCTACCTACAATGAGCAGTTCTTC. It encodes CASSSHGFPTYNEQFF. The chain uses TRBV7-2 and TRBJ2-1; D is uncertain. This CDR3 is built from 16 residues. V lost 4 bases, J lost 2 bases, and 15 bases lay in between. The germline V gene encodes CDR1 SGHTA and CDR2 FQGNSA.